This T cell receptor (beta chain) was captured in a study of STAT3 mutations in large granular lymphocyte leukemia. Whole-study results and caveats: At least one immunodominant TCR beta clonotype appeared in every T-cell large granular lymphocyte leukemia patient.

TCRdb's table, derived via immunoSEQ multiplex PCR, lists solely in-frame clones and lacks some. The data contain roughly 10,000 clones, 92% of them seen just once; the ten biggest clones take up about 66%. J was trimmed by 8 bases and V by 7 bases; bases with no gene match: 4. The CDR3 length is 12 residues. CDR1 is MNHEY and CDR2 is SVGAGI in the germline V gene. As concerns this clone: Its matching antigen is unknown.

The chain has TRBV6-5 and TRBJ2-2; TRBD1 agrees at 7 bases. The sequence derives from a man aged 55 to 70 with T-cell large granular lymphocyte leukemia. Some clones in this sample may be carry-over from other donors' samples. Sequences were obtained from peripheral blood mononuclear cells. The CDR3 reads CASNTGVGELFF. Here the CDR3 DNA reads TGTGCCAGCAATACAGGGGTGGGGGAGCTGTTTTTT.